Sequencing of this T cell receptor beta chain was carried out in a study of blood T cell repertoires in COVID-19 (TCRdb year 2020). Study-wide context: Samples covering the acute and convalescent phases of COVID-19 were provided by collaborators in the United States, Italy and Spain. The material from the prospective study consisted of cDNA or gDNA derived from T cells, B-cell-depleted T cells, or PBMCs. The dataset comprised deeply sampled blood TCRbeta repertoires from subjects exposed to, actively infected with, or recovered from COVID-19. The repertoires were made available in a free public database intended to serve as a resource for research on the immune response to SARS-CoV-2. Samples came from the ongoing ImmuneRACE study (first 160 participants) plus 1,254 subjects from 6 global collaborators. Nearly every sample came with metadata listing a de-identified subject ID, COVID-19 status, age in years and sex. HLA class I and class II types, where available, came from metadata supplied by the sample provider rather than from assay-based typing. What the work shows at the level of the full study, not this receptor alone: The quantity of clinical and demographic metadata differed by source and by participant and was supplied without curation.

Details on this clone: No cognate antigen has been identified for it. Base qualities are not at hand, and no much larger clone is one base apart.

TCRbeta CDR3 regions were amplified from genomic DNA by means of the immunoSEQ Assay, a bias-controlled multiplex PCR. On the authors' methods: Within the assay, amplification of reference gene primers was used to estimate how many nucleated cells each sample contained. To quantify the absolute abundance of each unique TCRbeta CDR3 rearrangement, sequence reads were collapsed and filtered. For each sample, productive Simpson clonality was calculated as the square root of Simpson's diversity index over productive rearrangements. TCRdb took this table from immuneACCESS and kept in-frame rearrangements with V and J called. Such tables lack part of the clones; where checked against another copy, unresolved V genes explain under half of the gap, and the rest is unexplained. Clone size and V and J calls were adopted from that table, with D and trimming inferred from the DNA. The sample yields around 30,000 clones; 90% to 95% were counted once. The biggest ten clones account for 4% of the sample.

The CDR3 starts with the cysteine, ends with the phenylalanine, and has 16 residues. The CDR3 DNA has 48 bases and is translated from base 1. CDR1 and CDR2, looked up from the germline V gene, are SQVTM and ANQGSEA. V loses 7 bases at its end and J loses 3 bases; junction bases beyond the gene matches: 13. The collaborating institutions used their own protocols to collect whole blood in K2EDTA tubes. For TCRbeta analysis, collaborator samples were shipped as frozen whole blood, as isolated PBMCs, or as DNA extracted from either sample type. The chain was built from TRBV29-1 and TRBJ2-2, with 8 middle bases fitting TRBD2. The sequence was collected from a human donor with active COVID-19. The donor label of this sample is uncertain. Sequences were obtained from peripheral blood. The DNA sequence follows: TGCAGCGCCGGGGGGGGGACCCCTGGGGACACCGGGGAGCTGTTTTTT. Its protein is CSAGGGTPGDTGELFF.